Sequencing of this TCR beta chain was carried out in a study of read filtering for tumor transcriptome and immune sequencing. Study as a whole: TCR-mapped reads were about 3.5 to 10.27 million with IR-seq versus roughly 85 to 1,300 with RNA-seq.

This library used approximately 370 ng RNA and molecular barcoded adaptors spanning alpha/delta and beta/gamma chains. Each CDR3 protein gets one entry after TCRdb re-called the reads with MiXCR. The table has over 90,000 distinct CDR3 sequences, about 22% seen once; the top ten hold roughly an eighth. In regard to this clonotype: The final CDR3 position lacks the conserved phenylalanine or tryptophan, pointing to a likely read error.

CDR1 is SNHLY, CDR2 FYNNEI, per germline. V shed 2 bases and J shed 6 bases, with 7 bases lying between them. CDR3 length: 13 residues. This rearrangement joins TRBV2 to TRBJ2-2, with D unresolved. The TCR sequence derives from a donor at least 40 years old with multiple myeloma. The sample comprised a population of CD138-negative cells sorted from bone marrow. The CDR3 DNA follows: TGTGCCAGCAGTGAATTTGCAGCCGGGGAGCTGTTTCTT. Its translation: CASSEFAAGELFL.